This passage covers 15 T cell receptor beta chains from one sample sequenced in a study of blood T cell repertoires in COVID-19 (dated by TCRdb to the early 2020s). The library was produced with the immunoSEQ multiplex PCR assay. TCRdb obtained this table from immuneACCESS and retained in-frame rearrangements with V and J assigned. These tables miss some clones; where compared with another copy, unresolved V genes account for less than half of the shortfall, and the remainder is unexplained. The sample contains about 24,000 clones, around nine tenths of them found a single time. The ten largest clones add up to 4% to 6% of the sample. The specimen sequenced was peripheral blood. These receptors originate from a man aged 45-60 years with active COVID-19.

The chain uses TRBV6-5 and TRBJ1-2, with 8 bases fitting TRBD1. The V gene end was trimmed by 6 bases and the J gene end by 6 bases; junction bases not matched to a gene: 6. The germline V gene has CDR1 MNHEY and CDR2 SVGAGI. The CDR3 sequence is 13 residues long. The CDR3 region is CASRIRQGNGYTF. The CDR3 coding sequence is TGTGCCAGCAGGATAAGACAGGGGAATGGCTACACCTTC.

The genes are TRBV9 and TRBJ2-1; TRBD2 matches at 8 bases. With V trimmed by 3 bases and J by 1 base, 3 bases remained unmatched. CDR3 length: 15 residues. CDR1 is SGDLS and CDR2 is YYNGEE in the germline V gene. CDR3 in amino acids: CASSAGGASYNEQFF. The CDR3 coding sequence is TGTGCCAGCAGCGCCGGGGGGGCGTCCTACAATGAGCAGTTCTTC.

This chain uses TRBV20-1 with TRBJ2-3, with D unclear. The germline gives CDR1 DFQATT, CDR2 SNEGSKA (reference sequence). The ends were cut back, 3 bases at V and 2 bases at J, with 12 bases in the middle. This CDR3 comprises 14 residues. The CDR3 region has the DNA TGCAGTGCTAGTGTCGGAGCCCTCACAGATACGCAGTATTTT. Translation gives CSASVGALTDTQYF.

The chain has TRBV11-3 and TRBJ2-6; TRBD2 matches 7 bases. Germline V CDR1 and CDR2: SGHNT, YENEEA. This CDR3 spans 16 amino acids. After removal of 5 bases from V and 1 base from J, the junction contained 5 bases not matched to a gene. CDR3 in DNA: TGTGCCAGCAGCAGTGGGGGGGATTCTGGGGCCAACGTCCTGACTTTC. Protein product: CASSSGGDSGANVLTF.

The V and J genes are TRBV30 and TRBJ1-5; 8 bases map to TRBD1. The junction had 12 bases not matched to a gene; V was cut back by 5 bases and J by 6 bases. CDR1 and CDR2 from the germline V gene are GTSNPN and SVGIG (reference sequence). The CDR3 runs to 15 residues. DNA of the CDR3: TGTGCCTGGGAATCCGGGACAGGCGGCTTTCAGCCCCAGCATTTT. This sequence encodes CAWESGTGGFQPQHF. The variable domain in full, completed from reference TRBV30 and TRBJ1-5, reads SQTIHQWPATLVQPVGSPLSLECTVEGTSNPNLYWYRQAAGRGLQLLFYSVGIGQISSEVPQNLSASRPQDRQFILSSKKLLLSDSGFYLCAWESGTGGFQPQHFGDGTRLSIL.

In its sample, this clone was seen once. V gene TRBV6-2 or TRBV6-3 combines with J gene TRBJ1-5, with D unresolved. The V end was cut by 0 bases, the J end by 7 bases, with 7 bases between. Per germline, CDR1 MNHEY and CDR2 SVGEGT. The CDR3 length is 13 residues. Here the CDR3 reads CASSYSGAQPQHF. DNA of the CDR3: TGTGCCAGCAGTTACTCGGGAGCCCAGCCCCAGCATTTT.

The chain combines TRBV21-1 with TRBJ1-5; TRBD1, the table's D call, was not compared with the DNA. TRBV21-1 is noted as a pseudogene. CDR3 length: 14 residues. The CDR3 nucleotides read TGTGCCAGCTGGACAGGGGAATACAATCAGCCCCAGCATTTT. Translating gives CASWTGEYNQPQHF.

This clone turned up a few times. Distinct nucleotide sequences in the sample also encode this CDR3. This sequence joins TRBV5-1 and TRBJ1-5; no clear D. The CDR3 length is 14 residues. CDR1 and CDR2 (germline): SGHRS, YFSETQ. Trimming pared 0 bases from V and 2 bases from J, leaving 6 bases between. CDR3 in amino acids: CASSLGTGNQPQHF. The DNA of the CDR3 is TGCGCCAGCAGCTTGGGCACGGGCAATCAGCCCCAGCATTTT.

V usage is TRBV19 and J usage is TRBJ2-7; TRBD1 is a possible D gene (5 bases). Per germline, CDR1 LNHDA and CDR2 SQIVND (reference sequence). The V end lost 3 bases, the J end lost 1 base, and 7 bases lay between the germline ends. The CDR3 runs 13 residues. The CDR3, as DNA: TGTGCCAGTAGTATCCCAGGGTCCTACGAGCAGTACTTC. Translating it yields CASSIPGSYEQYF. The full variable domain, with the rest looked up from reference TRBV19 and TRBJ2-7, is DGGITQSPKYLFRKEGQNVTLSCEQNLNHDAMYWYRQDPGQGLRLIYYSQIVNDFQKGDIAEGYSVSREKKESFPLTVTSAQKNPTAFYLCASSIPGSYEQYFGPGTRLTVT.

This chain uses TRBV10-3 with TRBJ2-5, with TRBD1 identical over 7 bases. The CDR3 has 11 residues. Per germline, CDR1 ENHRY and CDR2 SYGVKD. J lost 5 bases, V lost 9 bases, and 3 bases had no gene match. CDR3 amino acids: CAIRDSETQYF. Written as DNA, the CDR3 is TGTGCCATTAGGGACAGTGAGACCCAGTACTTC.

The chain is built from TRBV5-1 and TRBJ2-3; 7 positions agree with TRBD2. V was pared by 5 bases and J by 1 base, with 4 bases of the junction left unmatched. CDR1 is SGHRS and CDR2 is YFSETQ in the germline V gene. The CDR3 spans 14 residues. CDR3 protein: CASSSLAGTDTQYF. CDR3 nucleotides: TGCGCCAGCAGTTCCCTAGCGGGCACAGATACGCAGTATTTT. The variable domain in full, completed from reference TRBV5-1 and TRBJ2-3, reads KAGVTQTPRYLIKTRGQQVTLSCSPISGHRSVSWYQQTPGQGLQFLFEYFSETQRNKGNFPGRFSGRQFSNSRSEMNVSTLELGDSALYLCASSSLAGTDTQYFGPGTRLTVL.

The gene calls are TRBV7-3 and TRBJ2-2, with 14 bases fitting TRBD2. The germline CDR1 and CDR2 sequences are SGHTA and FQGTGA. With 5 bases clipped from V and 8 bases from J, the junction kept 10 bases outside the gene matches. The length of the CDR3 is 17 residues. The CDR3 bases are TGTGCCAGCAGCCAGGCTGGGACTAGCGGGAGTAAGGGGGAGCTGTTTTTT. It yields the protein CASSQAGTSGSKGELFF.

V gene TRBV6-5 combines with J gene TRBJ2-7, with TRBD2 identical over 7 bases. CDR3 length: 15 residues. In germline, CDR1 is MNHEY, CDR2 SVGAGI. J was trimmed by 4 bases and V by 6 bases; bases with no gene match: 12. The CDR3 here is CASSSRGTGPYEQYF. DNA for the CDR3: TGTGCCAGCAGCTCGCGGGGGACTGGCCCATACGAGCAGTACTTC.

J is TRBJ2-1 and V is TRBV27; possible D gene TRBD2, 5 bases. The CDR3 sequence is 16 residues long. Germline V CDR1 and CDR2: MNHEY, SMNVEV (reference sequence). Trimming took 8 bases from V and 1 from J, leaving 18 bases between them. In nucleotides, the CDR3 is TGTGCCAGCCTCGGCGGCCCGGGAATATCCTACAATGAGCAGTTCTTC. As protein: CASLGGPGISYNEQFF.

This chain uses TRBV21-1 with TRBJ2-7; the listed D gene, TRBD2, was not tested against the DNA. TRBV21-1 is reported as a pseudogene. This CDR3 is built from 16 residues. The CDR3 here is CASSKEASGSPYEQYF. The CDR3 coding sequence is TGTGCCAGCAGCAAAGAGGCTAGCGGGAGTCCCTACGAGCAGTACTTC.